These 15 T cell receptor beta chains were sequenced from one sample in a study of blood T cell repertoires in COVID-19. Data came from immunoSEQ multiplex PCR; TCRdb stores just in-frame clones and leaves some out. The repertoire consists of some 320,000 clones, with 85% occurring once and the leading ten covering under 2%. The sample was PBMCs or T cells enriched from blood (not recorded which). These receptors were obtained from a woman under 40 who had been exposed to COVID-19.

The rearrangement links TRBV27 to TRBJ1-3; 8 positions agree with TRBD1. The V segment lost 5 bases and the J segment 0 bases; nucleotides outside the gene matches: 6. Germline V lookup: CDR1 MNHEY, CDR2 SMNVEV (reference sequence). There are 16 residues in the CDR3. This CDR3 reads CASSRGTGVSGNTIYF. The CDR3 coding sequence is TGTGCCAGCAGTAGAGGGACAGGCGTCTCTGGAAACACCATATATTTT.

The chain joins TRBV28 to TRBJ2-3; 9 bases fit TRBD2. CDR1 MDHEN and CDR2 SYDVKM come from the germline V gene. After removal of 5 bases from V and 3 bases from J, the junction contained 27 bases not matched to a gene. This CDR3 spans 22 amino acids. DNA for the CDR3: TGTGCCAGCAGTCCCTCCCTTGGGACTAGCCCATTAAAGGAGACGAGGACAGATACGCAGTATTTT. As protein: CASSPSLGTSPLKETRTDTQYF.

V is TRBV7-2 and J is TRBJ1-3; TRBD1 agrees at 9 bases. Germline V gene data show CDR1 as SGHTA and CDR2 as FQGNSA. V dropped 3 bases and J dropped 4; count of bases not matched to a gene: 13. CDR3 length: 18 residues. The CDR3 bases are TGTGCCAGCAGCTTCGGGACAGGGTTAACTCTCTCGGGAAACACCATATATTTT. Translated: CASSFGTGLTLSGNTIYF. Using reference TRBV7-2 and TRBJ1-3 for the parts outside the CDR3, the full variable domain is GAGVSQSPSNKVTEKGKDVELRCDPISGHTALYWYRQSLGQGLEFLIYFQGNSAPDKSGLPSDRFSAERTGGSVSTLTIQRTQQEDSAVYLCASSFGTGLTLSGNTIYFGEGSWLTVV.

The chain has TRBV28 and TRBJ2-4; 9 bases fit TRBD2. CDR1 and CDR2 from the germline V gene are MDHEN and SYDVKM. This CDR3 comprises 16 residues. The trim removed 9 bases at V and 3 bases at J, leaving 12 bases unmatched. Here the CDR3 DNA reads TGTGCCAGTTCTACTATAGCGGGAGAGGGCAAAAACATTCAGTACTTC. It translates to CASSTIAGEGKNIQYF.

The chain couples TRBV3-1 (or the pseudogene TRBV3-2) to TRBJ2-1, with TRBD2 matching over 9 bases. V was pared by 4 bases and J by 10 bases, with 11 bases of the junction left unmatched. Germline V gene data show CDR1 as LGHDT and CDR2 as YNNKEL (reference sequence). This CDR3 spans 15 amino acids. CDR3 sequence reads: CASSPQASGILEQFF. The CDR3, as DNA: TGTGCCAGCAGCCCCCAGGCTAGCGGGATTCTGGAGCAGTTCTTC.

This chain joins TRBV30 and TRBJ2-7; possible D gene TRBD1, 5 bases. The ends were cut back, 4 bases at V and 7 bases at J, with 23 bases in the middle. Germline V gene sequence: CDR1 GTSNPN, CDR2 SVGIG (reference sequence). The CDR3 is made up of 15 amino acids. This chain's CDR3 is CAWKFEERGMGEQYF. CDR3 in DNA: TGTGCCTGGAAGTTCGAAGAAAGGGGAATGGGTGAGCAGTACTTC.

The chain carries TRBV28 and TRBJ2-7; 14 nucleotides agree with TRBD2. This CDR3 is built from 14 residues. Trimming at V came to 2 bases and at J to 6 bases, leaving 0 bases not matched to a gene. The germline gives CDR1 MDHEN, CDR2 SYDVKM. The CDR3 spells CASSLGLAGGEQYF. CDR3 bases: TGTGCCAGCAGTTTAGGACTAGCGGGAGGCGAGCAGTACTTC.

This clone was seen once. V and J are TRBV9 and TRBJ2-7; D possibly corresponds to TRBD1 (6 bases). This CDR3 has 14 amino acids. V was pared by 4 bases and J by 0 bases, with 11 bases between. CDR1 SGDLS and CDR2 YYNGEE come from the germline V gene. CDR3 coding DNA: TGTGCCAGCAGCCAGACAGGTAACTCCTACGAGCAGTACTTC. This translates into CASSQTGNSYEQYF.

The chain combines TRBV4-2 with TRBJ1-5, with TRBD1 identical over 7 bases. V lost 4 bases and J lost 4; bases outside the gene matches: 7. From germline, CDR1 is LGHNA and CDR2 YNFKEQ. The CDR3 runs 15 residues. The DNA for the CDR3 is TGTGCCAGCAGCCCCCGACAGGGTTTGAATCAGCCCCAGCATTTT. Translating it yields CASSPRQGLNQPQHF.

This clone has just one count. This chain joins TRBV19 and TRBJ1-5; no clear D gene. The V end was cut by 7 bases, the J end by 4 bases, with 17 bases between. CDR1 is LNHDA, CDR2 SQIVND, per germline (reference sequence). The CDR3 contains 15 residues. The CDR3 here is CASTILRAQNQPQHF. CDR3 bases: TGTGCCAGTACTATTCTGAGGGCTCAGAATCAGCCCCAGCATTTT.

V usage is TRBV7-9 and J usage is TRBJ1-1, with a weak D call TRBD1 (5 bases). The CDR3 runs to 14 residues. Trimming stripped 0 bases from V and 3 bases from J, with 8 bases between. Germline assignment: CDR1 SEHNR and CDR2 FQNEAQ (reference sequence). The CDR3 here is CASSLAEGDTEAFF. The CDR3, as DNA: TGTGCCAGCAGCTTAGCGGAAGGGGACACTGAAGCTTTCTTT.

This sequence joins TRBV18 and TRBJ1-1; D is possibly TRBD1 (6 bases). The V end was cut by 6 bases, the J end by 4 bases, with 18 bases between. Germline V CDR1 and CDR2: KGHSH, LQKENI. This CDR3 is built from 15 residues. In DNA, the CDR3 is TGTGCCAGCTCGCTAAGGGTACAGGGAATCACTGAAGCTTTCTTT. Protein sequence: CASSLRVQGITEAFF. Full variable domain (rest looked up from reference TRBV18 and TRBJ1-1): NAGVMQNPRHLVRRRGQEARLRCSPMKGHSHVYWYRQLPEEGLKFMVYLQKENIIDESGMPKERFSAEFPKEGPSILRIQQVVRGDSAAYFCASSLRVQGITEAFFGQGTRLTVV.

This sequence joins TRBV25-1 and TRBJ1-4, with D possibly being TRBD1 (6 bases). CDR3 length: 13 amino acids. Germline V gives CDR1 MGHDK, CDR2 SYGVNS. Between the trimmed V and J ends, which lost 2 bases and 6 bases, there was a span of 7 bases. The CDR3 protein is CASSEGQHEKLFF. DNA for the CDR3: TGTGCCAGCAGTGAAGGACAGCATGAAAAACTGTTTTTT.

The CDR3 region is CASSALREPEQYF. The CDR3 DNA follows: TGTGCCAGCAGCGCCCTCCGGGAGCCTGAGCAGTACTTC. The chain links TRBV21-1 to TRBJ2-7; the table's D call, TRBD2, was not checked against the DNA. TRBV21-1 is a listed pseudogene. This CDR3 region has 13 residues.

The chain uses TRBV28 and TRBJ1-6, with D possibly being TRBD1 (5 bases). The CDR3 sequence is 18 residues long. Germline V gene lookup returns CDR1 MDHEN and CDR2 SYDVKM. V lost 3 bases, J lost 0 bases, and 15 bases lay in between. The CDR3 sequence is CASSLGGATFSYNSPLHF. CDR3 DNA: TGTGCCAGCAGTTTGGGGGGTGCAACCTTCTCCTATAATTCACCCCTCCACTTT.